This is a list of T cell receptor beta chains from one sample in a study of T cells in localized non-small cell lung cancer. TCRdb keeps only in-frame clones here, not all; method: immunoSEQ multiplex PCR. The table records some 22,000 clones, approximately 84% of them present only once. The source material was PBMCs, sampled before any cancer treatment. The receptors were gathered from a man aged 35 to 69 with stage II lung adenocarcinoma. Each CDR3 is given with its conserved first and last residue. D genes are given only for firm matches. Expanded clones are given a class, and other clones once, few, many or no size at all.

TRBV6-6,NA,NA,TRBJ1-2,CASSYAWDYGYTF,TGTGCCAGCAGTTACGCCTGGGACTATGGCTACACCTTC
TRBV18,NA,NA,TRBJ2-5,CASSQSQQETQYF,TGTGCCAGCTCACAATCACAGCAAGAGACCCAGTACTTC
TRBV18,NA,NA,TRBJ2-2,CASSPAARNTGELFF,TGTGCCAGCTCACCAGCGGCCAGGAACACCGGGGAGCTGTTTTTT
TRBV20-1,NA,few,TRBJ1-1,CSARAEQDAFF,TGCAGTGCTAGAGCGGAACAGGATGCTTTCTTT
TRBV18,NA,NA,TRBJ1-1,CASSLRDGEAFF,TGTGCCAGCTCACTCCGGGACGGCGAAGCTTTCTTT
TRBV7-7,NA,NA,TRBJ2-5,CASSTPGEETQYF,TGTGCCAGCAGCACTCCTGGGGAAGAGACCCAGTACTTC
TRBV11-3,TRBD1,few,TRBJ2-5,CASSPRQGPQETQYF,TGTGCCAGCAGCCCCCGACAGGGGCCCCAAGAGACCCAGTACTTC
TRBV23-1,NA,NA,TRBJ2-3,CASSQGGQTTSTDTQYF,TGCGCCAGCAGTCAAGGGGGGCAGACTACTAGCACAGATACGCAGTATTTT
TRBV2,NA,NA,TRBJ2-5,CASSEGRGGETQYF,TGTGCCAGCAGTGAAGGCAGGGGTGGGGAGACCCAGTACTTC
TRBV4-2,TRBD2,NA,TRBJ2-5,CASSQEPSGGGETQYF,TGTGCCAGCAGCCAAGAGCCTAGCGGGGGGGGAGAGACCCAGTACTTC
TRBV11-3,TRBD1,NA,TRBJ2-3,CASSPGTGLYTQYF,TGTGCCAGCAGCCCCGGGACAGGGTTGTATACGCAGTATTTT
TRBV14,NA,NA,TRBJ1-1,CASSTALNTEAFF,TGTGCCAGCAGTACAGCCCTGAACACTGAAGCTTTCTTT
TRBV19,NA,NA,TRBJ2-6,CASRTPTGPGANVLTF,TGTGCCAGTAGAACCCCCACGGGTCCAGGGGCCAACGTCCTGACTTTC
TRBV5-1,NA,NA,TRBJ2-5,CASKSGVDETQYF,TGCGCCAGCAAATCAGGGGTCGACGAGACCCAGTACTTC
TRBV29-1,NA,NA,TRBJ1-1,CSGHLATQGTEAFF,TGCAGCGGACACCTTGCTACTCAGGGCACTGAAGCTTTCTTT
TRBV7-3,TRBD1,NA,TRBJ2-1,CASSSPGQGAHEQFF,TGTGCCAGCAGCTCACCGGGACAGGGGGCCCATGAGCAGTTCTTC
TRBV4-1,NA,NA,TRBJ1-4,CASSQAPGTPTNEKLFF,TGCGCCAGCAGCCAAGCCCCCGGGACACCCACTAATGAAAAACTGTTTTTT
TRBV30,NA,NA,TRBJ2-2,CAWTPGFNTGELFF,TGTGCCTGGACTCCAGGGTTCAACACCGGGGAGCTGTTTTTT
TRBV11-3,TRBD2,NA,TRBJ2-5,CASRLAGAGETQYF,TGTGCCAGCAGGTTAGCGGGAGCGGGAGAGACCCAGTACTTC
TRBV27,NA,NA,TRBJ1-2,CASSSIQGHGYTF,TGTGCCAGCAGTTCAATACAGGGACATGGCTACACCTTC
TRBV12-5,NA,NA,TRBJ2-7,CASGVSGSAGEQYF,TGTGCTAGTGGTGTTAGCGGAAGTGCGGGAGAGCAGTACTTC
TRBV9,NA,NA,TRBJ2-3,CASSVWDRTDTQYF,TGTGCCAGCAGCGTTTGGGACCGCACAGATACGCAGTATTTT
TRBV7-9,NA,NA,TRBJ1-6,CASSLDGEISPLHF,TGTGCCAGCAGCTTAGACGGGGAGATTTCACCCCTCCACTTT
TRBV4-2,TRBD1,NA,TRBJ2-7,CASSPSSLGRGLDEQYF,TGTGCCAGCAGCCCATCCTCTTTGGGCAGGGGGCTCGACGAGCAGTACTTC
TRBV19,NA,NA,TRBJ1-4,CASSSTVTNEKLFF,TGTGCCAGTAGTTCGACAGTGACAAATGAAAAACTGTTTTTT
TRBV4-3,TRBD1,NA,TRBJ2-5,CASSQGQGSTQYF,TGCGCCAGCAGCCAAGGACAGGGATCAACCCAGTACTTC